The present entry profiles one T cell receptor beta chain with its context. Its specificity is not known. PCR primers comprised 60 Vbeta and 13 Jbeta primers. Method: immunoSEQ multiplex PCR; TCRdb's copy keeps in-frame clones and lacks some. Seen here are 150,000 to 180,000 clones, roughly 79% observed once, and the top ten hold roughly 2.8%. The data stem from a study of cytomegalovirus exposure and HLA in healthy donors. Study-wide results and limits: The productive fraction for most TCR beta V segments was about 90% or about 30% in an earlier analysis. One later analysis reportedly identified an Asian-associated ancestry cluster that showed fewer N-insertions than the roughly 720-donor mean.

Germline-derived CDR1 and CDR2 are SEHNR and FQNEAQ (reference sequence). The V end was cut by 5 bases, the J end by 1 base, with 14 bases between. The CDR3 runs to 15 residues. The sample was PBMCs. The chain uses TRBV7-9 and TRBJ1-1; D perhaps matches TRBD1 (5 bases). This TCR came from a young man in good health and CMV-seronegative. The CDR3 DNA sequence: TGTGCCAGCAGCCGTAGTGGTAGGGGGAACACTGAAGCTTTCTTT. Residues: CASSRSGRGNTEAFF.